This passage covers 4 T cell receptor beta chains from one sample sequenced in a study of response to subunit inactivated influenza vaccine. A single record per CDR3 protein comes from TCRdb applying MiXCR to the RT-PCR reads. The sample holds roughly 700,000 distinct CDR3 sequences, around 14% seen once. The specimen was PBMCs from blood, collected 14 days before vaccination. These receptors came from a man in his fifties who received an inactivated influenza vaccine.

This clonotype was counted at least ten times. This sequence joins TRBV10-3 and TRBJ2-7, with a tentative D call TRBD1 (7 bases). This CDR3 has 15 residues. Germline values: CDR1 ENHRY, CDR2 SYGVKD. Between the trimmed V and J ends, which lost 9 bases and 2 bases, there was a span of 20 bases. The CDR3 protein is CAMGGNRGITYEQYF. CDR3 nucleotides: TGTGCCATGGGGGGAAACAGGGGCATCACCTACGAGCAGTACTTC.

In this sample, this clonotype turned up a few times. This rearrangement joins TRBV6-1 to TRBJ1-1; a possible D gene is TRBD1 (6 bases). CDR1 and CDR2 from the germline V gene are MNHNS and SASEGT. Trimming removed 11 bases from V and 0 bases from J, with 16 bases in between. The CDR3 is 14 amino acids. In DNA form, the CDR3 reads TGTGCCGCGGCGACCAGGGACATGAACACTGAAGCTTTCTTT. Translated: CAAATRDMNTEAFF.

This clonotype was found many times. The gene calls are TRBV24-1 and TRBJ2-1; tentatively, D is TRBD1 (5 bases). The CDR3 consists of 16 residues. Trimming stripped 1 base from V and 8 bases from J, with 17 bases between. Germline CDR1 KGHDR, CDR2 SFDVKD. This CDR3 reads CATSDLDSIQLDEQFF. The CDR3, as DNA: TGTGCCACCAGTGATTTAGACAGCATCCAGCTCGATGAGCAGTTCTTC.

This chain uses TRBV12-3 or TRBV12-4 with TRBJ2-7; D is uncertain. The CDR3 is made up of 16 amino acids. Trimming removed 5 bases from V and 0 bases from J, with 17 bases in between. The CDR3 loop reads CASSLHVSTTSYEQYF. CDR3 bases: TGTGCCAGCAGTCTCCACGTGAGCACCACCTCCTACGAGCAGTACTTC.